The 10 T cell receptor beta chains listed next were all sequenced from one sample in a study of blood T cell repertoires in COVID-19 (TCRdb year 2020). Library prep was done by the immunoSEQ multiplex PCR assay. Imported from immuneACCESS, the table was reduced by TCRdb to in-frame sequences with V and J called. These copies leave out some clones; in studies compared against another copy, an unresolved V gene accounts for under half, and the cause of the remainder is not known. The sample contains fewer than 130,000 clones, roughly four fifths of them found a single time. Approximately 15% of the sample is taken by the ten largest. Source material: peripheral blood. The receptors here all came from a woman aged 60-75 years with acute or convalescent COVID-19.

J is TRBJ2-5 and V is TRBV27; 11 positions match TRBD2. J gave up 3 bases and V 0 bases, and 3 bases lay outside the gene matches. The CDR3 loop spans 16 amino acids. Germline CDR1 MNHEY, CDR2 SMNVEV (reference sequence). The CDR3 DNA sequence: TGTGCCAGCAGTTTATCGACGACTAGCGGGGAAGAGACCCAGTACTTC. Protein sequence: CASSLSTTSGEETQYF.

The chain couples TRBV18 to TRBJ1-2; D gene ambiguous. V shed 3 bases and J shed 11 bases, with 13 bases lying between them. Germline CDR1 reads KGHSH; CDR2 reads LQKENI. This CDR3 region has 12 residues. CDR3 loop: CASSPPEGRYTF. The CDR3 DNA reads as TGTGCCAGCTCACCCCCCGAGGGAAGATACACCTTC.

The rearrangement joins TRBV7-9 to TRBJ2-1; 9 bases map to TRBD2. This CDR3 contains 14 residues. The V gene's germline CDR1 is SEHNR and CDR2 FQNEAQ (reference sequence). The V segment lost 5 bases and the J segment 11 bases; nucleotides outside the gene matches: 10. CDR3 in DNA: TGTGCCAGCAGCACAGATATAGCGGGGGCCCAGCAGTTCTTC. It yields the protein CASSTDIAGAQQFF. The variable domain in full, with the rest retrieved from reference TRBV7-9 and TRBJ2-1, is DTGVSQNPRHKITKRGQNVTFRCDPISEHNRLYWYRQTLGQGPEFLTYFQNEAQLEKSRLLSDRFSAERPKGSFSTLEIQRTEQGDSAMYLCASSTDIAGAQQFFGPGTRLTVL.

This CDR3 reads CASSLKASGLSDGYTF. The CDR3 nucleotides read TGTGCCAGCAGCTTGAAGGCTTCGGGACTCTCGGATGGCTACACCTTC. The rearrangement uses TRBV7-2 and TRBJ1-2, with a possible D match to TRBD1 (5 bases). Germline assignment: CDR1 SGHTA and CDR2 FQGNSA. The V gene lost 3 bases and the J gene lost 6 bases, with 20 bases spanning the gap. The CDR3 extends over 16 amino acids. Complete variable domain (other parts from reference TRBV7-2 and TRBJ1-2): GAGVSQSPSNKVTEKGKDVELRCDPISGHTALYWYRQSLGQGLEFLIYFQGNSAPDKSGLPSDRFSAERTGGSVSTLTIQRTQQEDSAVYLCASSLKASGLSDGYTFGSGTRLTVV.

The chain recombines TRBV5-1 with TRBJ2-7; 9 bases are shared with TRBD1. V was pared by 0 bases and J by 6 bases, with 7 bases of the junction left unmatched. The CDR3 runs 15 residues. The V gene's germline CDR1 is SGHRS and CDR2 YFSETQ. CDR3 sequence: CASSLVAGQGGEQYF. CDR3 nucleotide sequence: TGCGCCAGCAGCTTGGTCGCGGGACAGGGAGGCGAGCAGTACTTC.

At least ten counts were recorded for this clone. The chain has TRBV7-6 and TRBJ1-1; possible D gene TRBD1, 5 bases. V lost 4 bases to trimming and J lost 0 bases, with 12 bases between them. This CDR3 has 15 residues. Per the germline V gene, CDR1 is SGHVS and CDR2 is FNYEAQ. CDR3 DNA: TGTGCCAGCAGCTCACAGGCGTCCCTGAACACTGAAGCTTTCTTT. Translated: CASSSQASLNTEAFF.

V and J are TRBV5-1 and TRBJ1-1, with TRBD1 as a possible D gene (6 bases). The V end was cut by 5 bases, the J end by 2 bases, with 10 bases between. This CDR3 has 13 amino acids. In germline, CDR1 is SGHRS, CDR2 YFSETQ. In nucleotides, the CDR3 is TGCGCCAGCAGGTGGACAGTTAACACTGAAGCTTTCTTT. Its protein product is CASRWTVNTEAFF. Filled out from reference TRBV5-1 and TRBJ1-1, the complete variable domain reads KAGVTQTPRYLIKTRGQQVTLSCSPISGHRSVSWYQQTPGQGLQFLFEYFSETQRNKGNFPGRFSGRQFSNSRSEMNVSTLELGDSALYLCASRWTVNTEAFFGQGTRLTVV.

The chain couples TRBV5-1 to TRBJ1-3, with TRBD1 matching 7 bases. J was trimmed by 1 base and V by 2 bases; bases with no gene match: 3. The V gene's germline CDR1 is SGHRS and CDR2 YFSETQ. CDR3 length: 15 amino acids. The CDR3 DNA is TGCGCCAGCAGCTTTGGGGACAGTTCTGGAAACACCATATATTTT. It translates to CASSFGDSSGNTIYF.

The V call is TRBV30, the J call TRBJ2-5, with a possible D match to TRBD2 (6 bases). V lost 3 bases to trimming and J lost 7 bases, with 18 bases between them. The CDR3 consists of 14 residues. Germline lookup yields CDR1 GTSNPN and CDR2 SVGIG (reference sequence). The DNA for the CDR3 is TGTGCCTGGAGAGGGTTTCGGGGGTCGGGGACCCAGTACTTC. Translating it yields CAWRGFRGSGTQYF.

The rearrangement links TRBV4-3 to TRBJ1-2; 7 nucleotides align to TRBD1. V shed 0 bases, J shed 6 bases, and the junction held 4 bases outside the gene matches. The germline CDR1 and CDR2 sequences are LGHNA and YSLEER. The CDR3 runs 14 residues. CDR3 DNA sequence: TGCGCCAGCAGCCAAGATAGGGACAGCCATGGCTACACCTTC. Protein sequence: CASSQDRDSHGYTF.